This T cell receptor (beta chain) was recorded in a study of cytomegalovirus exposure and HLA in healthy donors. Details on this clone: The antigen remains undetermined.

CDR1 is SEHNR and CDR2 is FQNEAQ in the germline V gene (reference sequence). This CDR3 contains 15 residues. Germline trimming cut 4 bases from V and 4 bases from J; bases unmatched to any gene: 3. With 60 Vbeta and 13 Jbeta primers, the PCR was carried out. In the original analysis: In a later analysis, about 11 million of about 80 million unique beta chains occurred in at least two donors. Libraries were prepared by immunoSEQ multiplex PCR; TCRdb keeps only in-frame clonotypes and omits some of them. From that table come the V and J calls and clone size; the DNA was used to work out D and trimming. The table has over 150,000 clones, more than 60% seen once; the top ten hold around 4%. Study observations and caveats: When the data were analyzed later, several of the most significant clusters appeared to be linked to common viral pathogens.

The sample consisted of PBMCs. The genes are TRBV7-9 and TRBJ2-7, with 14 bases aligning to TRBD2. The sequence was collected from a man between 40 and 49 years old in good health and CMV-seronegative. CDR3 protein: CASSSRTSGGYEQYF. In DNA, the CDR3 is TGTGCCAGCAGCTCTAGGACTAGCGGGGGGTACGAGCAGTACTTC.